This is a list of T cell receptor beta chains from one sample in a study of T cell responses to AZD1222 COVID-19 vaccine. Produced via immunoSEQ multiplex PCR; TCRdb's table is partial and in-frame only. Of roughly 140,000 clones listed, 91% are singletons. The input for sequencing was peripheral blood, taken on day 0 of AZD1222 vaccination. These receptors all come from an adult in good health. CDR3s include the opening cysteine and the closing phenylalanine or tryptophan. The order of the fields is V gene, clone size, D gene, J gene, CDR3 protein, CDR3 DNA. D genes are given only for firm matches. Rows give clone size only sometimes, using once, few, many, or a class for an expanded clone.

>TRBV4-3|NA|NA|TRBJ2-6
CASSQDGSGANVLTF
TGCGCCAGCAGCCAAGATGGGTCCGGGGCCAACGTCCTGACTTTC
>TRBV6-4|NA|NA|TRBJ2-1
CASSGGLSTNEQFF
TGTGCCAGCAGTGGGGGACTTTCTACCAATGAGCAGTTCTTC
>TRBV19|NA|NA|TRBJ2-1
CASSKEGLFDEQFF
TGTGCCAGTAGTAAGGAGGGCCTATTCGATGAGCAGTTCTTC
>TRBV27|NA|TRBD1|TRBJ2-7
CASSYGRTGLIYEQYF
TGTGCCAGCAGTTATGGCCGGACAGGGCTCATCTACGAGCAGTACTTC
>TRBV19|once|TRBD1|TRBJ2-6
CASSTGQGASGANVLTF
TGTGCCAGTAGTACCGGACAGGGGGCTTCTGGGGCCAACGTCCTGACTTTC
>TRBV27|NA|NA|TRBJ2-7
CASSLSASYEQYF
TGTGCCAGCAGTTTATCGGCTAGCTACGAGCAGTACTTC
>TRBV18|once|TRBD2|TRBJ2-5
CASSPPLARYQETQYF
TGTGCCAGCTCACCACCACTAGCGCGGTACCAAGAGACCCAGTACTTC
>TRBV28|NA|NA|TRBJ1-2
CASRVGGVQAGYTF
TGTGCCAGCAGAGTTGGGGGAGTTCAGGCTGGCTACACCTTC
>TRBV28|NA|TRBD1|TRBJ1-5
CASYSVRGQYSNQPQHF
TGTGCCAGCTACTCCGTTAGGGGACAGTATAGCAATCAGCCCCAGCATTTT
>TRBV19|NA|TRBD1|TRBJ1-4
CASSPGQANNEKLFF
TGTGCCAGTAGTCCCGGACAGGCGAATAATGAAAAACTGTTTTTT
>TRBV30|NA|NA|TRBJ1-2
CAWKEVGYTF
TGTGCCTGGAAGGAGGTGGGCTACACCTTC
>TRBV28|NA|NA|TRBJ2-7
CASSLTGYSYEQYF
TGTGCCAGCAGCTTAACAGGGTATTCCTACGAGCAGTACTTC
>TRBV7-2|NA|TRBD2|TRBJ2-1
CASSLGGSNRGEQFF
TGTGCCAGCAGCTTAGGCGGGAGTAATCGGGGTGAGCAGTTCTTC
>TRBV18|NA|TRBD1|TRBJ1-5
CASSPGTGGNQPQHF
TGTGCCAGCTCACCGGGGACAGGAGGCAATCAGCCCCAGCATTTT
>TRBV20-1|NA|NA|TRBJ2-1
CSARGTGEQFF
TGCAGTGCTAGAGGTACGGGTGAGCAGTTCTTC
>TRBV14|NA|NA|TRBJ2-3
CASSQGENTDTQYF
TGTGCCAGCAGCCAAGGGGAGAACACAGATACGCAGTATTTT
>TRBV28|NA|NA|TRBJ2-2
CASSPRTTLLNTGELFF
TGTGCCAGCAGTCCCCGGACCACCCTCCTGAACACCGGGGAGCTGTTTTTT
>TRBV27|NA|NA|TRBJ2-7
CASSLSFRAGSLNRAYVYEQYF
TGTGCCAGCAGTTTATCCTTTAGGGCGGGCAGCTTAAATCGAGCCTACGTCTACGAGCAGTACTTC
>TRBV7-2|NA|TRBD2|TRBJ2-3
CASRGRERVTDTQYF
TGTGCCAGCCGTGGGCGGGAGAGGGTCACAGATACGCAGTATTTT
>TRBV6-6|NA|TRBD2|TRBJ2-1
CASSPGLAGIWYEQFF
TGTGCCAGCAGTCCCGGACTAGCGGGAATTTGGTATGAGCAGTTCTTC
>TRBV4-3|once|TRBD1|TRBJ1-3
CASSQDGTAGNTIYF
TGCGCCAGCAGCCAAGATGGGACAGCTGGAAACACCATATATTTT
>TRBV7-2|few|NA|TRBJ2-1
CASSLEISGSSEQFF
TGTGCCAGCAGCTTAGAGATTTCAGGGTCGAGTGAGCAGTTCTTC
>TRBV4-3|NA|TRBD1|TRBJ1-3
CASSPQGTSGNTIYF
TGCGCCAGCAGCCCACAGGGGACCTCTGGAAACACCATATATTTT
>TRBV18|once|NA|TRBJ2-3
CASSRHGGSTDTQYF
TGTGCCAGCTCACGCCACGGCGGGAGCACAGATACGCAGTATTTT